This TCR beta chain comes out of a study of blood T cell repertoires in COVID-19. The wider study: Sites across the United States, Italy and Spain contributed samples from acute and convalescent COVID-19. T cells, B-cell-depleted T cells, or PBMCs supplied cDNA or gDNA.

Seattle participants joined during active infection and were tracked over time. Source study methods: Reference gene primer amplification in the assay estimated nucleated cell counts. The repertoire was sequenced with immunoSEQ multiplex PCR; TCRdb's copy has only in-frame clones and lacks some. The V and J calls and clone size were taken over from that table, and D and trimming were inferred from the DNA. The sample yields 100,000 to 150,000 clones, approximately 85% seen once. The receptor's source is a man aged 25 to 45 with COVID-19, enrolled during active disease. What was sequenced was peripheral blood.

CDR3 protein: CASSVLGANNEQFF. In DNA form, the CDR3 reads TGTGCCAGCAGCGTCCTAGGAGCGAACAATGAGCAGTTCTTC. V usage is TRBV9 and J usage is TRBJ2-1; D is unresolved. The CDR3 covers 14 residues. V lost 2 bases and J 5 bases, leaving 11 bases between the germline ends. Germline CDR1 SGDLS, CDR2 YYNGEE.